This T cell receptor (beta chain) was profiled in a study of chronic HIV infection and antiretroviral therapy. This CDR3 is built from 14 residues. CDR1 and CDR2 (germline): SQVTM, ANQGSEA. Between the trimmed V and J ends, which lost 6 bases and 2 bases, there was a span of 16 bases. This clonotype was counted at least ten times. TCRdb called the 5' RACE reads again in MiXCR, with one record for every CDR3 protein. The data show fewer than 40,000 distinct CDR3 sequences, around 8.6% seen once. J is TRBJ1-1 and V is TRBV29-1, with D unclear. This clonotype was obtained from an adult who had HIV and had not received antiretroviral therapy, or was an uninfected healthy control (not recorded which). Sequenced sample: peripheral blood. CDR3 in DNA: TGCAGCGTGGGCGTACGGCAATTAAACACTGAAGCTTTCTTT. This gives the protein CSVGVRQLNTEAFF.